The rows below give T cell receptor beta chains drawn from one sample of a study of blood T cells in healthy people across ages. TCRdb re-analysed the 5' RACE reads in MiXCR, keeping a single row per CDR3 protein. The data hold roughly 1.7 million distinct CDR3 sequences, with roughly a third observed a single time. Sequencing used blood. The source is a woman in her 30s in good health. The CDR3 runs from the conserved cysteine through the conserved F or W. The D gene is left open where the match is weak. Size is omitted from some rows. Given values are once, few, many or a class for expanded clones.

CDR3 protein: CASSQGGGTGGYEQYF
CDR3 DNA: TGTGCCAGCAGCCAAGGGGGCGGGACAGGGGGGTACGAGCAGTACTTC
clone size: few
V gene: TRBV4-2
J gene: TRBJ2-7
D gene: TRBD1

CDR3 protein: CASSLGSTGHKRETQYF
CDR3 DNA: TGCGCCAGCAGCTTGGGAAGCACGGGACACAAGAGAGAGACCCAGTACTTC
clone size: -
V gene: TRBV5-1
J gene: TRBJ2-5
D gene: -

CDR3 protein: CAGSPRDRGARETQYF
CDR3 DNA: TGTGCCGGCAGCCCCCGGGACAGAGGAGCAAGGGAGACCCAGTACTTC
clone size: -
V gene: TRBV7-2
J gene: TRBJ2-5
D gene: TRBD1

CDR3 protein: CASSDRQGTEAFF
CDR3 DNA: TGTGCCAGCAGTGATCGACAGGGGACTGAAGCTTTCTTT
clone size: -
V gene: TRBV6-1
J gene: TRBJ1-1
D gene: TRBD1

CDR3 protein: CASSQDRHTSNEQYF
CDR3 DNA: TGTGCCAGCAGCCAAGATCGACACACTAGTAACGAGCAGTACTTC
clone size: -
V gene: TRBV3-1
J gene: TRBJ2-7
D gene: -

CDR3 protein: CASSSGPGDEQFF
CDR3 DNA: TGTGCCAGCAGCTCGGGCCCTGGGGATGAGCAGTTCTTC
clone size: many
V gene: TRBV7-2
J gene: TRBJ2-1
D gene: -

CDR3 protein: CASSLVGSGHTDTQYF
CDR3 DNA: TGCGCCAGCAGCTTGGTGGGTAGCGGACACACAGATACGCAGTATTTT
clone size: -
V gene: TRBV5-1
J gene: TRBJ2-3
D gene: -

CDR3 protein: CASSPSAGADNEQFF
CDR3 DNA: TGTGCCAGCAGCCCTTCGGCGGGAGCAGACAATGAGCAGTTCTTC
clone size: -
V gene: TRBV12-3/TRBV12-4
J gene: TRBJ2-1
D gene: TRBD2

CDR3 protein: CASSPGSAIYNEQFF
CDR3 DNA: TGTGCCAGCAGTCCCGGGTCTGCAATCTACAATGAGCAGTTCTTC
clone size: -
V gene: TRBV27
J gene: TRBJ2-1
D gene: -

CDR3 protein: CASRDRVQGAGTEAFF
CDR3 DNA: TGTGCCAGCAGAGATCGAGTACAGGGGGCAGGCACTGAAGCTTTCTTT
clone size: -
V gene: TRBV6-2/TRBV6-3
J gene: TRBJ1-1
D gene: TRBD1

CDR3 protein: CASSARIYNEQFF
CDR3 DNA: TGTGCCAGCAGTGCGCGGATTTACAATGAGCAGTTCTTC
clone size: -
V gene: TRBV6-5
J gene: TRBJ2-1
D gene: -

CDR3 protein: CASSHRDTAYEQYF
CDR3 DNA: TGCGCCAGCAGCCACCGGGACACCGCCTACGAGCAGTACTTC
clone size: -
V gene: TRBV4-1
J gene: TRBJ2-7
D gene: -

CDR3 protein: CASSQDRGKNIQYF
CDR3 DNA: TGTGCCAGCAGCCAGGACAGGGGTAAAAACATTCAGTACTTC
clone size: -
V gene: TRBV14
J gene: TRBJ2-4
D gene: TRBD1

CDR3 protein: CASSARDYYNEQFF
CDR3 DNA: TGTGCCAGCAGTGCCCGGGACTACTACAATGAGCAGTTCTTC
clone size: -
V gene: TRBV2
J gene: TRBJ2-1
D gene: TRBD2

CDR3 protein: CASSLLVGLARGRPKYF
CDR3 DNA: TGTGCCAGCAGCTTACTAGTGGGGCTAGCGAGGGGAAGACCAAAGTACTTC
clone size: once
V gene: TRBV11-2
J gene: TRBJ2-5
D gene: -

CDR3 protein: CASSYGGNTGELFF
CDR3 DNA: TGTGCCAGCAGTTACGGGGGGAACACCGGGGAGCTGTTTTTT
clone size: few
V gene: TRBV6-5
J gene: TRBJ2-2
D gene: -

CDR3 protein: CAANKASGYNEQFF
CDR3 DNA: TGTGCCGCCAATAAGGCTAGCGGCTACAATGAGCAGTTCTTC
clone size: -
V gene: TRBV15
J gene: TRBJ2-1
D gene: TRBD2

CDR3 protein: CSARDRERPSDGYTF
CDR3 DNA: TGCAGTGCTAGAGACAGGGAGCGCCCCTCCGATGGCTACACCTTC
clone size: few
V gene: TRBV20-1
J gene: TRBJ1-2
D gene: -

CDR3 protein: CASSYRGQGGSWNEQFF
CDR3 DNA: TGTGCCAGCAGCTATAGGGGACAGGGGGGTTCCTGGAATGAGCAGTTCTTC
clone size: few
V gene: TRBV7-9
J gene: TRBJ2-1
D gene: TRBD1

CDR3 protein: CASSQEGLAGEQFF
CDR3 DNA: TGTGCCAGTAGCCAAGAAGGACTAGCGGGGGAGCAGTTCTTC
clone size: few
V gene: TRBV4-2
J gene: TRBJ2-1
D gene: TRBD2

CDR3 protein: CSARDLAVWGKETQYF
CDR3 DNA: TGCAGTGCTAGAGATCTCGCCGTCTGGGGCAAAGAGACCCAGTACTTC
clone size: few
V gene: TRBV20-1
J gene: TRBJ2-5
D gene: -

CDR3 protein: CASSHPQEKLFF
CDR3 DNA: TGCGCCAGCAGCCATCCACAGGAAAAACTGTTTTTT
clone size: -
V gene: TRBV4-1
J gene: TRBJ1-4
D gene: -

CDR3 protein: CASSQVWAGRNQPQHF
CDR3 DNA: TGCGCCAGCAGCCAAGTATGGGCAGGGCGCAATCAGCCCCAGCATTTT
clone size: -
V gene: TRBV4-1
J gene: TRBJ1-5
D gene: -

CDR3 protein: CASSPPTGINEKLFF
CDR3 DNA: TGTGCCAGCAGCCCCCCGACAGGGATAAATGAAAAACTGTTTTTT
clone size: few
V gene: TRBV7-9
J gene: TRBJ1-4
D gene: TRBD1

CDR3 protein: CASSAPGTGVGYGYTF
CDR3 DNA: TGCGCCAGCAGCGCCCCCGGGACAGGGGTTGGCTATGGCTACACCTTC
clone size: few
V gene: TRBV4-1
J gene: TRBJ1-2
D gene: TRBD1

CDR3 protein: CSALLTGVGYEQYF
CDR3 DNA: TGCAGTGCTCTTTTAACAGGGGTTGGGTACGAGCAGTACTTC
clone size: -
V gene: TRBV20-1
J gene: TRBJ2-7
D gene: TRBD1